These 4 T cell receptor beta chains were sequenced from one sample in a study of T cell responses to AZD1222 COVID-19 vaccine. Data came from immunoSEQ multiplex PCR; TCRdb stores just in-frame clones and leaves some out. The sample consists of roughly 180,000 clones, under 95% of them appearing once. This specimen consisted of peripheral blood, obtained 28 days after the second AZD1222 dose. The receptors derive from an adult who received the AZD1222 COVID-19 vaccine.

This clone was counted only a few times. As DNA, the CDR3 is TGCGCCAGCAGCCTGACAGGGGGCCACGAGCAGTACTTC. Translated: CASSLTGGHEQYF. The chain recombines TRBV4-1 with TRBJ2-7; 10 bases align to TRBD1. CDR1 is MGHRA and CDR2 is YSYEKL in the germline V gene. The CDR3 loop spans 13 amino acids. With V trimmed by 4 bases and J by 5 bases, 2 bases remained unmatched.

The CDR3: CASSIYGQGTTEAFF. CDR3 sequence (DNA): TGTGCCAGTAGTATATACGGACAGGGAACGACTGAAGCTTTCTTT. This sequence joins TRBV19 and TRBJ1-1; 8 nucleotides agree with TRBD1. Germline lookup yields CDR1 LNHDA and CDR2 SQIVND (reference sequence). Trimming at V came to 2 bases and at J to 5 bases, leaving 7 bases not matched to a gene. The CDR3 runs 15 residues.

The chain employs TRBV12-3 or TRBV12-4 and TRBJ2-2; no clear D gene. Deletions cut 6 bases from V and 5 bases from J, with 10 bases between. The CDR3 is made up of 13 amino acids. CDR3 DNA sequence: TGTGCCAGCAGCCAAATAGCTACCGGGGAGCTGTTTTTT. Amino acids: CASSQIATGELFF.

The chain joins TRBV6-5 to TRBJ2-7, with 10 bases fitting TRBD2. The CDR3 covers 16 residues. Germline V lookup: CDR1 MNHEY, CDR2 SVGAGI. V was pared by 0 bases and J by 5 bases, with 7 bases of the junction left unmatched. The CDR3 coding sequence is TGTGCCAGCAGTTACTCCCCTAGCGGGAGATTCGACGAGCAGTACTTC. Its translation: CASSYSPSGRFDEQYF.